The clone carrying this T cell receptor (beta chain) was seen a handful of times. Antigen unknown. Time point here: neoterminal ileum biopsy at postoperative endoscopy, about 6 months after surgery. The germline V gene encodes CDR1 SNHLY and CDR2 FYNNEI. The CDR3 is 15 residues long. The V and J ends lost 4 bases and 3 bases respectively, with 10 bases between them. This entry comes from a study of T cell repertoires in ileal Crohn's disease. Using immunoSEQ multiplex PCR, the repertoire was profiled, and TCRdb retains in-frame clones only, with some absent. The table lists nearly 11,000 clones, 55% to 80% of them singletons, with approximately 8% in the top ten. Regarding the study as a whole: High-frequency clones were more common in sorted CD8 than CD4 cells.

This clonotype originated in an adult with Crohn's disease. V is TRBV2 and J is TRBJ1-6; D is unresolved. Material for sequencing was ileal tissue. CDR3 DNA sequence: TGTGCCAGCAGTGTAGCCAGTCACTATAATTCACCCCTCCACTTT. It translates to CASSVASHYNSPLHF.